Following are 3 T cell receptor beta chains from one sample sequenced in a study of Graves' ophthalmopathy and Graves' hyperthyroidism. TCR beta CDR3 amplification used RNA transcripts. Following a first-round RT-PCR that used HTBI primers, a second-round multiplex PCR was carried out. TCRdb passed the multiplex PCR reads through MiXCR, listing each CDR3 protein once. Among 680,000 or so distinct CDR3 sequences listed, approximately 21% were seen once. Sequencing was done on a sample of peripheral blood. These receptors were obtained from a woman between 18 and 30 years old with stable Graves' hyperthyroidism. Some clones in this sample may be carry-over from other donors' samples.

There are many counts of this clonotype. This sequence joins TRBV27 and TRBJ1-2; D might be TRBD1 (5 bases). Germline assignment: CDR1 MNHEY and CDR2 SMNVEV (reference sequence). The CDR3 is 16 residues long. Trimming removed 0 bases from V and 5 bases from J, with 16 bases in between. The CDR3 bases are TGTGCCAGCAGTTTATCCCAGGGTCGGAGAAGATATGGCTACACCTTC. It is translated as CASSLSQGRRRYGYTF.

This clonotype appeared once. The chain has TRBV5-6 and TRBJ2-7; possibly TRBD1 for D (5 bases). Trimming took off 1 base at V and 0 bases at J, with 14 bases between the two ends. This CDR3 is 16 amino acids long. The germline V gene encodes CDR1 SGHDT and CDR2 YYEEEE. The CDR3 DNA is TGTGCCAGCAGCTTGTGGGCAACAGGAAACTCCTACGAGCAGTACTTC. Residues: CASSLWATGNSYEQYF.

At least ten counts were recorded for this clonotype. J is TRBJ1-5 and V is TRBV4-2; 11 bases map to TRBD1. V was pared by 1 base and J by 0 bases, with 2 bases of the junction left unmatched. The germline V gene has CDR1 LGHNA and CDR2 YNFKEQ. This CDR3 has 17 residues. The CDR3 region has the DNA TGTGCCAGCAGCCAAGGGGACAGGGGGTATAGCAATCAGCCCCAGCATTTT. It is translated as CASSQGDRGYSNQPQHF.